This T cell receptor beta chain appears in the sequencing data of a study of T cells in Graves' hyperthyroidism and ophthalmopathy. Across the whole study: Prior to any treatment, at the point of initial diagnosis, peripheral blood was collected. Notes on the study in general: Clonotypes that were expanded in thyroid above 0.001 mostly appeared in blood too.

This clonotype was found a few times. The antigen is unknown. With 3 bases removed from V and 6 bases from J, the gap between germline ends came to 11 bases. The CDR3 has 13 residues. Germline CDR1 and CDR2: GTSNPN and SVGIG (reference sequence). Disease duration was under 3 months in the ophthalmopathy patients, who also had a Clinical Activity Score of at least 3 and a NOSPECS grade of at least 4. Authors of the study amplified TCR beta CDR3 regions from RNA transcripts. The HTBI primer set was used in a first-round RT-PCR of the TCR CDR3. MiXCR, applied by TCRdb to the multiplex PCR reads, yields one record per CDR3 protein. The table shows 450,000 to 650,000 distinct CDR3 sequences, with approximately 17% occurring only once.

This chain uses TRBV30 with TRBJ2-2; weak D call: TRBD2 (5 bases). Source material: blood. This clonotype was sampled from a woman aged 18 to 35 with Graves' ophthalmopathy. The DNA for the CDR3 is TGTGCCTGGAGAACTGACTATCCCGGGGAGCTGTTTTTT. This sequence encodes CAWRTDYPGELFF. Full variable domain (missing parts from reference TRBV30 and TRBJ2-2): SQTIHQWPATLVQPVGSPLSLECTVEGTSNPNLYWYRQAAGRGLQLLFYSVGIGQISSEVPQNLSASRPQDRQFILSSKKLLLSDSGFYLCAWRTDYPGELFFGEGSRLTVL.